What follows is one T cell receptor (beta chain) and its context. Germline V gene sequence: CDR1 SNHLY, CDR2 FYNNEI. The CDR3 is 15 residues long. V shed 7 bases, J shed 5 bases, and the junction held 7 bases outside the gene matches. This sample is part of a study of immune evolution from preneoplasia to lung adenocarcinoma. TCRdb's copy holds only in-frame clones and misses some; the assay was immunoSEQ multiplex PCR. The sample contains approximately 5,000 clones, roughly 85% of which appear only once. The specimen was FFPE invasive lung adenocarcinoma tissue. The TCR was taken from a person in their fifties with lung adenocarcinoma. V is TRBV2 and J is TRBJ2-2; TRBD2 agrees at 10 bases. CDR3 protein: CASKVNSGRTGELFF. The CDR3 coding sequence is TGTGCCAGCAAAGTCAATAGCGGGAGGACCGGGGAGCTGTTTTTT.